Presented here are 15 T cell receptor beta chains from one specimen sequenced in a study of T-cell reconstitution after alpha-beta-depleted transplantation in children. As it was prepared, the TCRbeta library received unique molecular identifiers. TCRdb ran MiXCR on the PCR reads and lists one entry per CDR3 protein. The sample carries roughly 100,000 distinct CDR3 sequences, roughly 7.6% recorded once. The source was PBMCs, collected before TCRalphabeta/CD19-depleted stem cell transplant. The receptors stem from a boy aged 2-9 years with acute lymphoblastic leukemia, due to receive a stem cell transplant.

This clonotype appeared many times. The V and J genes are TRBV5-1 and TRBJ1-4, with TRBD1 identical over 9 bases. This CDR3 has 14 residues. CDR1 SGHRS and CDR2 YFSETQ come from the germline V gene. The trim removed 4 bases at V and 5 bases at J, leaving 3 bases unmatched. The CDR3 region has the DNA TGCGCCAGCAGCGCGGGACAGGGAAATGAAAAACTGTTTTTT. This translates into CASSAGQGNEKLFF.

This clonotype was detected many times. This sequence joins TRBV20-1 and TRBJ2-7; tentatively, D is TRBD1 or TRBD2 (5 bases each). This CDR3 region has 14 residues. Germline assignment: CDR1 DFQATT and CDR2 SNEGSKA (reference sequence). V gave up 6 bases and J gave up 1 base, with 16 bases separating them. The CDR3 is CSATGRWTSYEQYF. CDR3 in DNA: TGCAGTGCCACGGGACGATGGACTTCCTACGAGCAGTACTTC.

J is TRBJ1-1 and V is TRBV3-1; D gene unclear. The CDR3 is made up of 13 amino acids. V was pared by 3 bases and J by 1 base, with 6 bases between. The V gene's germline CDR1 is LGHDT and CDR2 YNNKEL (reference sequence). CDR3 coding DNA: TGTGCCAGCAGCCACCGGCAGAACACTGAAGCTTTCTTT. Translation: CASSHRQNTEAFF.

This clonotype has more than one count but fewer than ten. The chain joins TRBV12-3 or TRBV12-4 to TRBJ2-5; TRBD1 agrees at 8 bases. The ends lost 2 bases at V and 5 bases at J; junction bases unmatched: 4. The CDR3 has 14 residues. The CDR3 protein is CASSLTGGLETQYF. In nucleotides, the CDR3 is TGTGCCAGCAGTTTAACAGGGGGATTGGAGACCCAGTACTTC.

In its sample, this clonotype was seen a few times. V is TRBV12-3 or TRBV12-4 and J is TRBJ1-1; D may be TRBD1 (5 bases). The CDR3 is 14 amino acids. V lost 3 bases and J lost 5, with 13 bases in between. The CDR3 DNA reads as TGTGCCAGCAGTTTCCGTCGGGGGGTTACTGAAGCTTTCTTT. It is translated as CASSFRRGVTEAFF.

This clonotype appeared a few times. The chain links TRBV20-1 to TRBJ1-5, with D unresolved. Trimming left V 1 base short and J 0 bases short, with 4 bases between. Germline V gives CDR1 DFQATT, CDR2 SNEGSKA (reference sequence). The CDR3 is made up of 13 amino acids. CDR3 DNA: TGCAGTGCTAGAGGATATAGCAATCAGCCCCAGCATTTT. Encoded protein: CSARGYSNQPQHF.

V usage is TRBV5-1 and J usage is TRBJ2-5; D is perhaps TRBD1 (5 bases). This CDR3 contains 15 residues. Germline V gene sequence: CDR1 SGHRS, CDR2 YFSETQ. The germline V and J ends were trimmed by 0 bases and 1 base, with 10 bases remaining between them. CDR3 sequence reads: CASSLGRVGQETQYF. Here the CDR3 DNA reads TGCGCCAGCAGCTTGGGCAGGGTTGGCCAAGAGACCCAGTACTTC.

This rearrangement joins TRBV7-8 to TRBJ2-2, with D possibly TRBD2 on 5 matching bases. Trimming cost V 5 bases and J 2 bases, with 15 bases left between them. The CDR3 has 16 residues. CDR1 and CDR2 (germline): SGHVS, FQNEAQ. The CDR3 coding sequence is TGTGCCAGCAGCGTGGGGAGCTTTAGCAACACCGGGGAGCTGTTTTTT. It yields the protein CASSVGSFSNTGELFF.

This clonotype was observed a few times. The chain joins TRBV5-1 to TRBJ2-5; no definite D call. The CDR3 has 13 amino acids. Trimming removed 4 bases from V and 4 bases from J, with 11 bases in between. Germline assignment: CDR1 SGHRS and CDR2 YFSETQ. The DNA of the CDR3 is TGCGCCAGCAGCGAGATGGGCTCAGAGACCCAGTACTTC. Protein product: CASSEMGSETQYF.

This clonotype was counted at least ten times. The chain couples TRBV15 to TRBJ2-5; perhaps TRBD2 as D (6 bases). With 1 base removed from V and 4 bases from J, the gap between germline ends came to 10 bases. The length of the CDR3 is 14 residues. The germline V gene has CDR1 LNHNV and CDR2 YYDKDF (reference sequence). CDR3 DNA: TGTGCCACCAGCAGAGCGCGGGGTCCAGAGACCCAGTACTTC. Its protein product is CATSRARGPETQYF.

The chain employs TRBV4-3 and TRBJ1-5; D ambiguous. Germline V gene lookup returns CDR1 LGHNA and CDR2 YSLEER. The germline V and J ends were trimmed by 0 bases and 7 bases, with 10 bases remaining between them. This CDR3 is built from 14 residues. As DNA, the CDR3 is TGCGCCAGCAGCCAAGATCGGTCCGCGCAGCCCCAGCATTTT. Amino acids: CASSQDRSAQPQHF.

This rearrangement joins TRBV2 to TRBJ2-4, with D possibly matching TRBD2 (7 bases). CDR3 length: 17 amino acids. The V gene's germline CDR1 is SNHLY and CDR2 FYNNEI. The ends were cut back, 9 bases at V and 1 base at J, with 22 bases in the middle. The CDR3 region has the DNA TGTGCCAGTCACGAACCCACCGGGGGGCCCGCCAAAAACATTCAGTACTTC. This encodes CASHEPTGGPAKNIQYF.

This clonotype was detected only a few times. The V call is TRBV4-2, the J call TRBJ2-7; D is possibly TRBD2 (7 bases). The CDR3 is 16 residues long. Germline loops: CDR1 LGHNA, CDR2 YNFKEQ. Trimming removed 0 bases at V and 2 bases at J, with 14 bases between. DNA for the CDR3: TGTGCCAGCAGCCAAGATTGGGGGGGCCTCGCCTACGAGCAGTACTTC. Protein sequence: CASSQDWGGLAYEQYF.

The V gene is TRBV7-6, the J gene TRBJ2-1; 8 nucleotides agree with TRBD2. The CDR3 contains 16 residues. Trimming at V came to 2 bases and at J to 3 bases, leaving 6 bases not matched to a gene. Germline CDR1 and CDR2: SGHVS and FNYEAQ. This CDR3 is CASSLMGGGSYNEQFF. The CDR3 DNA sequence: TGTGCCAGCAGCTTAATGGGCGGGGGGAGCTACAATGAGCAGTTCTTC.

This clonotype was detected many times. This sequence joins TRBV20-1 and TRBJ1-4; D uncertain. Germline values: CDR1 DFQATT, CDR2 SNEGSKA (reference sequence). V was pared by 6 bases and J by 6 bases, with 17 bases between. The CDR3 consists of 14 residues. The chain's CDR3 is CSAPVAGIHEKLFF. CDR3 sequence (DNA): TGCAGTGCCCCGGTAGCCGGGATACATGAAAAACTGTTTTTT.